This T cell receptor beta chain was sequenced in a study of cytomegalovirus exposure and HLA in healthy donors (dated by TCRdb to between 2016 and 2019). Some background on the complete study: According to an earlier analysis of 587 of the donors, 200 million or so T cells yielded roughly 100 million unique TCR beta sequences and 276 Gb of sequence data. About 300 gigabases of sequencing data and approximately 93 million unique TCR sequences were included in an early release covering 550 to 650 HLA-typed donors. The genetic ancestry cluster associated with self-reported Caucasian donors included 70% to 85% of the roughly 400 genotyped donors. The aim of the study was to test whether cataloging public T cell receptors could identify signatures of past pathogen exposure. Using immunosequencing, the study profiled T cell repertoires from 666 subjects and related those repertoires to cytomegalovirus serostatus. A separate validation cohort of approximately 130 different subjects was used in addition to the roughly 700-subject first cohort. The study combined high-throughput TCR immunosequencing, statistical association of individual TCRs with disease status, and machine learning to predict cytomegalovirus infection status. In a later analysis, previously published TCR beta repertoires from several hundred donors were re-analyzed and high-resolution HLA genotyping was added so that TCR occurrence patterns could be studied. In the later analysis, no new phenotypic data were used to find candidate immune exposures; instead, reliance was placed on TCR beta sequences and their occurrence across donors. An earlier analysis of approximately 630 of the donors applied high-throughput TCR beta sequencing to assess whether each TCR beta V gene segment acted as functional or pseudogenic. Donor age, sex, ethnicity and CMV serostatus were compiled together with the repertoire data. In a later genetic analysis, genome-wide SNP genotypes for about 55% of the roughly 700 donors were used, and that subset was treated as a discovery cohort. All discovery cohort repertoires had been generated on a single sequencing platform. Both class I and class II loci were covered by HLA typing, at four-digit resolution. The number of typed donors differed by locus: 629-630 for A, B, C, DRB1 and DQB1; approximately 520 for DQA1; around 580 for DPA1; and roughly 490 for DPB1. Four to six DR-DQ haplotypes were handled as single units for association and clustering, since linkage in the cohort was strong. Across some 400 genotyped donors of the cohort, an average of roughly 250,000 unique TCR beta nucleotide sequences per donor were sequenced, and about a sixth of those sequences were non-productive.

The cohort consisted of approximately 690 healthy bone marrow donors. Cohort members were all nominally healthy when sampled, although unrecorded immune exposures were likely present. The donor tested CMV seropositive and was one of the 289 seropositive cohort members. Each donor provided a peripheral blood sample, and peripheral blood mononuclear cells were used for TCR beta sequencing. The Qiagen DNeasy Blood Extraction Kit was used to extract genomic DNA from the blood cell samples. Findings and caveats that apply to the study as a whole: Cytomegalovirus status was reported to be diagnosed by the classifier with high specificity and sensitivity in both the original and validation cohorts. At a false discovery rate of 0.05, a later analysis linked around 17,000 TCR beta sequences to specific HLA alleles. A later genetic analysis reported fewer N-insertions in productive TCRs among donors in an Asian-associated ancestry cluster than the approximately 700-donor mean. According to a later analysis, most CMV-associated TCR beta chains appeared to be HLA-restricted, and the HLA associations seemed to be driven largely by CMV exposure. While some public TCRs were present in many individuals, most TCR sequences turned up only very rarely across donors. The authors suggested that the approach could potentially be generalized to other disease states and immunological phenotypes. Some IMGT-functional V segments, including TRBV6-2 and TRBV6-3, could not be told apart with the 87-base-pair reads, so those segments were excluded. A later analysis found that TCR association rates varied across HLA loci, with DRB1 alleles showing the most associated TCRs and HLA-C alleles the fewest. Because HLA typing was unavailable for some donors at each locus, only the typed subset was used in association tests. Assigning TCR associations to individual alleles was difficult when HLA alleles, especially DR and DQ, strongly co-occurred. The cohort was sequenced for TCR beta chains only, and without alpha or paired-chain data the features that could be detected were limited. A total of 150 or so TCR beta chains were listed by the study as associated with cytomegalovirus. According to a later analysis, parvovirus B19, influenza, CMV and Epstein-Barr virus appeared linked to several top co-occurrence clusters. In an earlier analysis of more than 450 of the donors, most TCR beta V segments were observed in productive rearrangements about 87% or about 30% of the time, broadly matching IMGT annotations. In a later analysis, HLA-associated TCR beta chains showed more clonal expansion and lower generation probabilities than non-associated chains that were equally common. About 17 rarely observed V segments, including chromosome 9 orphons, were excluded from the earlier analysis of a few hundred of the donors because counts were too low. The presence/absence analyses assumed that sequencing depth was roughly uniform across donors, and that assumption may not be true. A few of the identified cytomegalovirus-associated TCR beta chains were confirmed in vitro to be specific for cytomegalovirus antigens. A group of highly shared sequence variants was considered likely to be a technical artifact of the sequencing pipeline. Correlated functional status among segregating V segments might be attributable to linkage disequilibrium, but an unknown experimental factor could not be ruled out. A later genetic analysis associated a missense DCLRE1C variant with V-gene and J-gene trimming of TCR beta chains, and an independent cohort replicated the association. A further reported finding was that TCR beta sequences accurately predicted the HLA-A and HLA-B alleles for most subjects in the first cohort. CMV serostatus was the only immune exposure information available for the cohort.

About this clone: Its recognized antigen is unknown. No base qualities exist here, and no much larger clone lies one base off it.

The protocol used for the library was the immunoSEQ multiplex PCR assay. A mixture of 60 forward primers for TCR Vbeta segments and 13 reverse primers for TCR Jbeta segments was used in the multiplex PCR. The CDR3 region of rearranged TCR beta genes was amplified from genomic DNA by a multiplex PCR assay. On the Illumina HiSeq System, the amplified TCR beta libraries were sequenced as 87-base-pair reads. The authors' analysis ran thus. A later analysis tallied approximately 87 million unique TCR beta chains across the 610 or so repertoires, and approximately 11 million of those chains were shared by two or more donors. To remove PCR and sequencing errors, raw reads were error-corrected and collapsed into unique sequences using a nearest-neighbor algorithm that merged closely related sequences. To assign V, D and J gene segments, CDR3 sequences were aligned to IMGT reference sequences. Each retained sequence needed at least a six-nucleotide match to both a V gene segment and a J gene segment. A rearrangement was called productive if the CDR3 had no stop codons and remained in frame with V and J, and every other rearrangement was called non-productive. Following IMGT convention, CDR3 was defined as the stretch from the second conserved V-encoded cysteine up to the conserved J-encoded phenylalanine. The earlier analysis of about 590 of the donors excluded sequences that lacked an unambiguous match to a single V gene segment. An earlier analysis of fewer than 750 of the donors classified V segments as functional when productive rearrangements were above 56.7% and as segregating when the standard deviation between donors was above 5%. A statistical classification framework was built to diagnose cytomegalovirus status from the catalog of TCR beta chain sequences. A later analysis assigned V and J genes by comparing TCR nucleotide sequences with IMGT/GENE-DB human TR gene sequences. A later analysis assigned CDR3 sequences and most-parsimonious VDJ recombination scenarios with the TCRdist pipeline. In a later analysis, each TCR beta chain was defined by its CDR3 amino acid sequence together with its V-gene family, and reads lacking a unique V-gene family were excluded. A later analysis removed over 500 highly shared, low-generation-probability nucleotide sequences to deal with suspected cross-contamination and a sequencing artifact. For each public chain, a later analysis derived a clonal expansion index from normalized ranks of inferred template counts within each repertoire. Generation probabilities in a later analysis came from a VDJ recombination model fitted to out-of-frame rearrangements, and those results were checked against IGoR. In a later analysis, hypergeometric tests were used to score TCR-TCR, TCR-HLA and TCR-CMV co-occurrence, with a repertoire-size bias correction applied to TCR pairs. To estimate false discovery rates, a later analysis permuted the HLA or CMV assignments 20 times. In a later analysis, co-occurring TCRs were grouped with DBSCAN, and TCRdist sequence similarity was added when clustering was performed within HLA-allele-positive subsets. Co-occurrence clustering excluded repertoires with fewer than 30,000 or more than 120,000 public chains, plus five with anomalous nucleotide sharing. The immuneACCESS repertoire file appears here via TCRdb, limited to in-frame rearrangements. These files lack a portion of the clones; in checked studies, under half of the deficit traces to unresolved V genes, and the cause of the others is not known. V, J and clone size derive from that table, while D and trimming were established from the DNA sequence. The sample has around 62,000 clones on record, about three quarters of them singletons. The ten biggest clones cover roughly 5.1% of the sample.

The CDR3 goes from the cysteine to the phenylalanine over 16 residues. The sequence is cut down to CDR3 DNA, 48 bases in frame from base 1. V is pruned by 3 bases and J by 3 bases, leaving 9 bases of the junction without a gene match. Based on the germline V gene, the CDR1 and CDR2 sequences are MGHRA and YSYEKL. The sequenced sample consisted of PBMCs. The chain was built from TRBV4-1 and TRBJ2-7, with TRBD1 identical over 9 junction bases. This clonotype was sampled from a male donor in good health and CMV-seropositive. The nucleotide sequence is TGCGCCAGCAGCCAGGAACAAGACAGGGGGGGCTACGAGCAGTACTTC. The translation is CASSQEQDRGGYEQYF.